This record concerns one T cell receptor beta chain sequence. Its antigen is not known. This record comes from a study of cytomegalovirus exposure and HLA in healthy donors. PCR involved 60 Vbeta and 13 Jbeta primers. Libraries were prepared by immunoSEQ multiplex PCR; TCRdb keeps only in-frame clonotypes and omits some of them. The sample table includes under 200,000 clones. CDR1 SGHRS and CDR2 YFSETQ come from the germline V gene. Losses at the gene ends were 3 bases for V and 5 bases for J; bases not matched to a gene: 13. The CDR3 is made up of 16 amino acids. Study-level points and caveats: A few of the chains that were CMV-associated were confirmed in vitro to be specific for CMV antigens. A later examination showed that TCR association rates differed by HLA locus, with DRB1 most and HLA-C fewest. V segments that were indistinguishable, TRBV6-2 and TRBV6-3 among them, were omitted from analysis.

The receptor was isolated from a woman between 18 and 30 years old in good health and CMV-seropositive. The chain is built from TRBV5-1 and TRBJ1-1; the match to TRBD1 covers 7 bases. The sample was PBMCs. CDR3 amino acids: CASSWGLTGSKTEAFF. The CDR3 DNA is TGCGCCAGCAGCTGGGGCCTGACAGGGAGTAAGACTGAAGCTTTCTTT.